This T cell receptor beta chain was obtained from a study of T-cell memory formation after mild COVID-19. Trimming removed 4 bases at V and 2 bases at J, with 10 bases between. Per germline, CDR1 SQVTM and CDR2 ANQGSEA. This CDR3 has 13 amino acids. As to this clonotype: Its antigen is still unknown.

5'RACE with constant-segment primers yielded barcoded, UMI-tagged TCR alpha and TCR beta cDNA libraries. MiXCR, applied by TCRdb to the 5' RACE reads, yields one record per CDR3 protein. This table has some 97,000 distinct CDR3 sequences, 11% appearing once. Study findings and constraints: Some responding clones appeared in pre-infection memory, suggesting cross-reactive memory joined. The study found balanced CD4/CD8 in clones contracting day 15 to 85 and a CD4+ lean in later expanders. Of the contracting clones, CD4+ ones lay mainly in CM and EM, and CD8+ ones in EMRA.

This sequence originates from a man younger than 30 who had mild COVID-19 (a few samples of this study predate the infection). Cell type and time point are not known. J is TRBJ2-3 and V is TRBV29-1; unclear D gene. Sequencing was done on a sample of PBMCs or a T cell subset sorted from them (not recorded which). CDR3 nucleotides: TGCAGCGTTGGCCCCGAGAACACAGATACGCAGTATTTT. This codes for CSVGPENTDTQYF.